Following are 18 T cell receptor beta chains from one sample sequenced in a study of T cells after posttransplantation cyclophosphamide. The protocol was immunoSEQ multiplex PCR, while the TCRdb copy is restricted to in-frame clones and leaves out a portion. The repertoire yields 15,000 to 20,000 clones, none seen only once; the top ten contain around 0.5%. Busulfan-fludarabine conditioning, marrow transplant, and cyclophosphamide on days +3 and +4 were administered. The specimen was PBMCs, collected after allogeneic stem cell transplant with posttransplant cyclophosphamide. All receptors come from a female patient aged 30 to 40 who received an allogeneic stem cell transplant from a related donor, was CMV-positive, and had no GVHD. A share of the T cells may be of graft donor origin.

This clone was observed many times. The chain employs TRBV6-1 and TRBJ1-5, with D possibly matching TRBD1 (6 bases). The CDR3 is made up of 14 amino acids. Germline V gene data show CDR1 as MNHNS and CDR2 as SASEGT. Trimming removed 6 bases from V and 6 bases from J, with 15 bases in between. CDR3 loop: CASSEGGGGQPQHF. CDR3 sequence (DNA): TGTGCCAGCAGCGAGGGGGGGGGAGGTCAGCCCCAGCATTTT.

There are many counts of this clone. V usage is TRBV10-3 and J usage is TRBJ2-3; no clear D. V was shortened by 0 bases and J by 4 bases, with 14 bases between the two germline ends. Germline lookup yields CDR1 ENHRY and CDR2 SYGVKD. The CDR3 has 16 residues. Here the CDR3 reads CAISESGGAFADTQYF. The CDR3 coding sequence is TGTGCCATCAGTGAGTCTGGCGGAGCCTTTGCAGATACGCAGTATTTT.

This clone was observed many times. One end of the junction is discordant with germline, which a read error may explain. The chain couples TRBV6-5 to TRBJ2-7, with 9 bases aligning to TRBD2. CDR3 length equals 15 residues. Germline CDR1 MNHEY, CDR2 SVGAGI. The CDR3 here is CTSSHRTSVYYEQYF. The DNA of the CDR3 is TGTACCAGCAGTCACCGGACTAGCGTGTACTACGAGCAGTACTTC.

This clone was seen repeatedly, ten times or more. The genes are TRBV18 and TRBJ2-3; the D is unclear. The CDR3 extends over 14 amino acids. The V end was cut by 0 bases, the J end by 2 bases, with 6 bases between. The germline CDR1 and CDR2 sequences are KGHSH and LQKENI. The CDR3 loop is CASSPPYITDTQYF. In DNA, the CDR3 is TGTGCCAGCTCACCACCGTACATCACAGATACGCAGTATTTT.

This clone was observed many times. This chain links TRBV9 with TRBJ2-7, with TRBD2 as a possible D gene (5 bases). The V gene lost 0 bases and the J gene lost 4 bases, with 17 bases spanning the gap. This CDR3 is built from 16 residues. CDR1 is SGDLS, CDR2 YYNGEE, per germline. The CDR3 loop is CASSVGAGVRSYEQYF. As DNA, the CDR3 is TGTGCCAGCAGCGTAGGGGCGGGCGTTCGTAGTTACGAGCAGTACTTC.

This clone showed up many times. The genes are TRBV6-5 and TRBJ2-2, with 8 bases matching TRBD1. Germline CDR1 MNHEY, CDR2 SVGAGI. The CDR3 extends over 15 amino acids. V was pared by 4 bases and J by 6 bases, with 7 bases of the junction left unmatched. CDR3 sequence: CASSSGQGGSGELFF. The CDR3 DNA follows: TGTGCCAGCAGTTCAGGACAGGGAGGTTCCGGGGAGCTGTTTTTT.

This clone was picked up many times. This sequence joins TRBV6-6 and TRBJ1-1; 7 bases align to TRBD1. Germline-derived CDR1 and CDR2 are MNHNY and SVGAGI (reference sequence). CDR3 length: 14 amino acids. The V segment lost 10 bases and the J segment 1 base; nucleotides outside the gene matches: 9. This CDR3 reads CATSEYRGNTEAFF. In DNA, the CDR3 is TGTGCCACATCCGAATACAGGGGGAACACTGAAGCTTTCTTT.

This clone was seen repeatedly, ten times or more. This chain links TRBV7-3 with TRBJ2-1; 9 nucleotides align to TRBD2. The CDR3 contains 16 residues. Germline CDR1 SGHTA, CDR2 FQGTGA. Trimming removed 2 bases from V and 2 bases from J; junction bases left unmatched: 4. The CDR3 sequence is CASSLLAGGPYNEQFF. CDR3 sequence (DNA): TGTGCCAGCAGCTTACTGGCGGGAGGGCCCTACAATGAGCAGTTCTTC.

This clone was observed many times. Mismatch with germline at one junction end may stem from a read error. Other DNA sequences within the sample encode an identical CDR3. The V call is TRBV7-3, the J call TRBJ2-5; tentative D call: TRBD1 (6 bases). The CDR3 is made up of 13 amino acids. Germline lookup yields CDR1 SGHTA and CDR2 FQGTGA. In nucleotides, the CDR3 is TGCGCCAGCAGCCCCAACAGGGAAGAGACCCAGTACTTC. Its protein product is CASSPNREETQYF.

In its sample, this clone is medium-sized. The rearrangement links TRBV19 to TRBJ2-7, with D perhaps matching TRBD1 (5 bases). Trimming took 3 bases from V and 3 from J, leaving 24 bases between them. This CDR3 region has 18 residues. Per germline, CDR1 LNHDA and CDR2 SQIVND (reference sequence). The CDR3 DNA reads TGTGCCAGTAGTATTTTCCTGCTGGGGCAGGATTCTAACTACGAGCAGTACTTC. The encoded protein is CASSIFLLGQDSNYEQYF.

Ten or more counts support this clone. This rearrangement joins TRBV7-9 to TRBJ1-2, with TRBD1 matching over 7 bases. V lost 2 bases and J lost 4; bases outside the gene matches: 4. CDR1 and CDR2 from the germline V gene are SEHNR and FQNEAQ (reference sequence). The CDR3 consists of 14 residues. CDR3 region: CASSLSQGSYGYTF. Here the CDR3 DNA reads TGTGCCAGCAGCTTATCACAGGGGAGCTATGGCTACACCTTC.

This clone was seen many times. The V call is TRBV19, the J call TRBJ2-7, with TRBD1 matching over 7 bases. From germline, CDR1 is LNHDA and CDR2 SQIVND (reference sequence). The V segment lost 3 bases and the J segment 8 bases; nucleotides outside the gene matches: 10. The CDR3 runs to 14 residues. The DNA of the CDR3 is TGTGCCAGTAGTATGGACAGGAAAGGATACCAGCAGTACTTC. Amino acid sequence: CASSMDRKGYQQYF.

This clone has a count of ten or more. V and J are TRBV5-3 and TRBJ1-5; TRBD1 might be the D (6 bases). TRBV5-3 is placed among ORFs of uncertain function. V shed 3 bases and J shed 0 bases, with 10 bases lying between them. The CDR3 length is 15 residues. The CDR3 DNA sequence: TGTGCCAGAAGCTCGGACAGAGATAGCAATCAGCCCCAGCATTTT. Its protein product is CARSSDRDSNQPQHF.

This clone was found many times. V and J are TRBV28 and TRBJ2-5; no reliable D call. This CDR3 has 12 residues. Germline V gives CDR1 MDHEN, CDR2 SYDVKM. V lost 5 bases, J lost 5 bases, and 9 bases lay in between. CDR3 DNA: TGTGCCAGCAGTCTGTTTTCTGAGACCCAGTACTTC. Residues: CASSLFSETQYF.

Many counts were recorded for this clone. The chain has TRBV10-3 and TRBJ2-3; 8 bases fit TRBD2. After removal of 7 bases from V and 2 bases from J, the junction contained 8 bases not matched to a gene. Germline CDR1 reads ENHRY; CDR2 reads SYGVKD. The CDR3 length is 15 residues. CDR3 region: CAIKNGRGVTDTQYF. The CDR3 DNA reads as TGTGCCATCAAGAACGGGAGGGGGGTCACAGATACGCAGTATTTT.

This clone is labeled medium-sized (0.01 to 0.1%). The chain is built from TRBV7-3 and TRBJ1-1; D is ambiguous. The V gene's germline CDR1 is SGHTA and CDR2 FQGTGA. The CDR3 runs 13 residues. The V and J ends lost 8 bases and 1 base respectively, with 11 bases between them. CDR3 in DNA: TGTGCCAGCCGACGACAACCGAACACTGAAGCTTTCTTT. It is translated as CASRRQPNTEAFF.

This clone came up many times. The V call is TRBV28, the J call TRBJ2-7; 15 nucleotides match TRBD2. CDR3 length: 17 amino acids. Germline assignment: CDR1 MDHEN and CDR2 SYDVKM. J lost 4 bases, V lost 8 bases, and 12 bases had no gene match. The CDR3 protein is CASRPPGLAGGGYEQYF. The CDR3 DNA sequence: TGTGCCAGCCGGCCCCCGGGACTAGCGGGAGGAGGATACGAGCAGTACTTC.

By sample share, this clone is medium-sized. J is TRBJ2-4 and V is TRBV19; D is possibly TRBD2 (5 bases). Per germline, CDR1 LNHDA and CDR2 SQIVND (reference sequence). The CDR3 runs 16 residues. Trimming pared 5 bases from V and 2 bases from J, leaving 16 bases between. CDR3 amino acids: CASSQPGVLTKNIQYF. The CDR3 DNA is TGTGCCAGTAGTCAGCCCGGGGTATTGACCAAAAACATTCAGTACTTC.